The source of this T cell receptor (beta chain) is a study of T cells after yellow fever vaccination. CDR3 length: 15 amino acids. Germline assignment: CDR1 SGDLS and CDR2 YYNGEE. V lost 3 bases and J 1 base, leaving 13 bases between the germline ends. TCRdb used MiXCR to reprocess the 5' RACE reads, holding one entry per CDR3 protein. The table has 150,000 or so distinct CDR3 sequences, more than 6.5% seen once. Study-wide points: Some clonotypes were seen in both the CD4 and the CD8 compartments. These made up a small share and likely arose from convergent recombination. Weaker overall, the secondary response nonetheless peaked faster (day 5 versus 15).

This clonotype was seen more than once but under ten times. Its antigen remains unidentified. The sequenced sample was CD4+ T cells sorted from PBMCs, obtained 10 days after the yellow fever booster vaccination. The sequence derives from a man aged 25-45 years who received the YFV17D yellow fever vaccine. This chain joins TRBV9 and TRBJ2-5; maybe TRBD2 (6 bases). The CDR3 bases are TGTGCCAGCAGCGGACTAGGACGCATCCAAGAGACCCAGTACTTC. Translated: CASSGLGRIQETQYF.